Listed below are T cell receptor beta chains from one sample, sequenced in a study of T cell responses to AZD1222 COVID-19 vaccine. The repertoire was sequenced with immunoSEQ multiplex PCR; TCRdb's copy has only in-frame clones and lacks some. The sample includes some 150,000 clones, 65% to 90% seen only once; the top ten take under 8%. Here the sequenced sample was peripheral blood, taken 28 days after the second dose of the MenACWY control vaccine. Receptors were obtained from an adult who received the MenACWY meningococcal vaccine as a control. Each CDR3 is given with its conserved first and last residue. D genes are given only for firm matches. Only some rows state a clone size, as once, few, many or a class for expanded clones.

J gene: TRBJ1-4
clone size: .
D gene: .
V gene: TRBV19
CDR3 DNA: TGTGCCAGTAGTACCTCAAGCCAGGAAAAACTGTTTTTT
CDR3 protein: CASSTSSQEKLFF

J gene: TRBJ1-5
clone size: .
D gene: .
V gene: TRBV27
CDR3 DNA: TGTGCCAGCAGTTTGCGGCGGGGGGCCCAGCCCCAGCATTTT
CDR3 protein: CASSLRRGAQPQHF

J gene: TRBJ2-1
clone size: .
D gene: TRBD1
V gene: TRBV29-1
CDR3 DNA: TGCAGCGTTGAATACACAGGGGGATACAATGAGCAGTTCTTC
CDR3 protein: CSVEYTGGYNEQFF

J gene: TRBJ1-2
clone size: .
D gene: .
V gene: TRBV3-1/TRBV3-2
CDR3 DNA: TGTGCCAGCATCGGGGAGGGCTATGGCTACACCTTC
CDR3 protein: CASIGEGYGYTF

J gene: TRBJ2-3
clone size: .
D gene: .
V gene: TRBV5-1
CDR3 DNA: TGCGCCAGCAGCTTGTCCACAACAGATACGCAGTATTTT
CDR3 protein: CASSLSTTDTQYF

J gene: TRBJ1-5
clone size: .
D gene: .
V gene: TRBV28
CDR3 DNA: TGTGCCAGCGGTAACCTTCAGGCGGGAAATCAGCCCCAGCATTTT
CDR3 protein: CASGNLQAGNQPQHF

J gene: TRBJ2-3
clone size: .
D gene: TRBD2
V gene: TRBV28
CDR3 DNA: TGTGCCACCGAGACTAGCGGGGTCACAGATACGCAGTATTTT
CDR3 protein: CATETSGVTDTQYF

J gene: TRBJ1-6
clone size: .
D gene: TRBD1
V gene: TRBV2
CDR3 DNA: TGTGCCAGCAGTTTAAACAGGGACAGAGACGTCTATCCCCTCCACTTT
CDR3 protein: CASSLNRDRDVYPLHF

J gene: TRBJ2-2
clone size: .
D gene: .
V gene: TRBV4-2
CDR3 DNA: TGTGCCAGCAGCCAAGACGACACCGGGGAGCTGTTTTTT
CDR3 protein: CASSQDDTGELFF

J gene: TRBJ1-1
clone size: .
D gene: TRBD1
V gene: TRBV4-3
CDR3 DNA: TGCGCCAGCAGCCTCTTCGACAGGGGCCCAAACACTGAAGCTTTCTTT
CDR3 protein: CASSLFDRGPNTEAFF

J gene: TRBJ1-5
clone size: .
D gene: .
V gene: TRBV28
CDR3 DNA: TGTGCCAGCGTAAACCGATATCAGCCCCAGCATTTT
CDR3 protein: CASVNRYQPQHF

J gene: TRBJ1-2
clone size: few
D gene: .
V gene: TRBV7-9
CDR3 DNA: TGTGCCAGCAGCCAGGACTCCCCCTGGAGTGGCTACACCTTC
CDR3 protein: CASSQDSPWSGYTF

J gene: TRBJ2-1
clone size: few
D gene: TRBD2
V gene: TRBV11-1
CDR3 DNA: TGTGCCAGCAACGACCGAGCGGGAGAACCTTACAATGAGCAGTTCTTC
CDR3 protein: CASNDRAGEPYNEQFF

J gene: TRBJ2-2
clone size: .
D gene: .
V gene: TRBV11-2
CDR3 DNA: TGTGCCAGCAGCTTGTGGGAGACCGGGGAGCTGTTTTTT
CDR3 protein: CASSLWETGELFF

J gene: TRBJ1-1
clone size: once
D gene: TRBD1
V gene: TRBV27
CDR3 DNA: TGTGCCAGCAGTTTATGGGGGACAGGGAACACTGAAGCTTTCTTT
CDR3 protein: CASSLWGTGNTEAFF

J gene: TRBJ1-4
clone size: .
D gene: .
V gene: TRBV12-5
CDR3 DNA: TGTGCTAGTGGTTTGGTACTCAGGGAGGGTAATGAGAAACTGTTTTTT
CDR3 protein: CASGLVLREGNEKLFF

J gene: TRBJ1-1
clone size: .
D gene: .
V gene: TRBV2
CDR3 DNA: TGTGCCAGCACTCAGAACGCCGGCAGGACCGCTGAAGCTTTCTTT
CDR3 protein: CASTQNAGRTAEAFF

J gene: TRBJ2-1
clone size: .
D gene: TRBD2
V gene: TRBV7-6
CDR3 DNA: TGTGCCAGCAGCTTTAGCGGGGGGGATTACAATGAGCAGTTCTTC
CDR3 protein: CASSFSGGDYNEQFF

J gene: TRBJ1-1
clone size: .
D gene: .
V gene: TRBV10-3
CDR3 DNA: TGTGCCATCAGGAGCGAGGGCACTGAAGCTTTCTTT
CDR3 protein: CAIRSEGTEAFF

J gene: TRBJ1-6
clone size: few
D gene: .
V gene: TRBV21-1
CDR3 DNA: TGTGCCAGCAGCAAACCCAGGGGGGGTTGGAATTCACCCCTCCACTTT
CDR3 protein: CASSKPRGGWNSPLHF

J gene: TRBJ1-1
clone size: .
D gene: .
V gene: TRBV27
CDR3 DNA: TGTGCCAGCAGTTCGCCCACGGGGGGGGCCCGAGTGAACACTGAAGCTTTCTTT
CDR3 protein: CASSSPTGGARVNTEAFF

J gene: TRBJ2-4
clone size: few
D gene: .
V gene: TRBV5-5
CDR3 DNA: TGTGCCAGCACCTCGACACCGGGGGGCGTAAACATTCAGTACTTC
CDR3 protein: CASTSTPGGVNIQYF

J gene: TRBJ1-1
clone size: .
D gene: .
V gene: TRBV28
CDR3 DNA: TGTGCCAGCAGCCGATACCGGGACATAGCTTTCTTT
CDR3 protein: CASSRYRDIAFF

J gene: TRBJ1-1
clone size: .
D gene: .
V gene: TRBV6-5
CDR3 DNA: TGTGCCAGCAGTTACTGGGGGGGCGCCTTCACTGAAGCTTTCTTT
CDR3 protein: CASSYWGGAFTEAFF

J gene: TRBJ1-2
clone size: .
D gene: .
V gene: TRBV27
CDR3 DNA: TGTGCCAGCAGCCGCGCTGGAGGCTATGGCTACACCTTC
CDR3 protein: CASSRAGGYGYTF

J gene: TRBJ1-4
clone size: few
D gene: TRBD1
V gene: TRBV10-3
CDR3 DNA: TGTGCCATCAGATCCGGGACAGGGCATGAAAAACTGTTTTTT
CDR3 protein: CAIRSGTGHEKLFF

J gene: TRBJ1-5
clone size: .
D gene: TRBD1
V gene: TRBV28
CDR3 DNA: TGTGCCAGCAGCCCCAGACGGACAGGGCCACTGAGCAATCAGCCCCAGCATTTT
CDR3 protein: CASSPRRTGPLSNQPQHF

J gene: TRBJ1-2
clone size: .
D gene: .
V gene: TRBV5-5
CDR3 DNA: TGTGCCAGCAGCTCCCGAGATGGAGCTAACTATGGCTACACCTTC
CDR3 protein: CASSSRDGANYGYTF

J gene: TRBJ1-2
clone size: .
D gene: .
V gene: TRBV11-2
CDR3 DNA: TGTGCCAGCACCAGGGCAAACTCTAACTATGGCTACACCTTC
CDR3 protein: CASTRANSNYGYTF

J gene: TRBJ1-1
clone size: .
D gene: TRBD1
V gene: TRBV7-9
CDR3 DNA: TGTGCCAGCAGCTTAGCGGGAGGGACAGTCAGGACTGAAGCTTTCTTT
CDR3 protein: CASSLAGGTVRTEAFF

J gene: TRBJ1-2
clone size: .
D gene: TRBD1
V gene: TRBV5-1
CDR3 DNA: TGCGCCAGCAGCTCGGCGGGACAGTCCTATGGCTACACCTTC
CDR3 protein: CASSSAGQSYGYTF

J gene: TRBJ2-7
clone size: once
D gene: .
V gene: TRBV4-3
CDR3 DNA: TGCGCCAGCAGCCGAGAAAAGCACTACGAGCAGTACTTC
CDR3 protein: CASSREKHYEQYF

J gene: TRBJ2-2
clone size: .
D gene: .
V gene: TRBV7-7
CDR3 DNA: TGTGCCAGCAGAACTCTAGGAGACACCGGGGAGCTGTTTTTT
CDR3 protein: CASRTLGDTGELFF

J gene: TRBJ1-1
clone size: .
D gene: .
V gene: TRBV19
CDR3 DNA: TGTGCCAGTAGTTCTCCCCTACGCGGGTACACTGAAGCTTTCTTT
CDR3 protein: CASSSPLRGYTEAFF

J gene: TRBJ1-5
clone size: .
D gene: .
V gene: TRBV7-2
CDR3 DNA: TGTGCCAGCAGCAATCGGGGCCTCGGGGGCAATCAGCCCCAGCATTTT
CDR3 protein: CASSNRGLGGNQPQHF

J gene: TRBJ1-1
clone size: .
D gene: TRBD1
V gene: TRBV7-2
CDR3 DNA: TGTGCCAGCAGTTTAGACAGGGGAAGCACTGAAGCTTTCTTT
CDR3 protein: CASSLDRGSTEAFF

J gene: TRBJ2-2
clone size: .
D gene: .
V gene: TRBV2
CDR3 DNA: TGTGCCAGCAGGGTAACGGGGCTCACCGGGGAGCTGTTTTTT
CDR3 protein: CASRVTGLTGELFF

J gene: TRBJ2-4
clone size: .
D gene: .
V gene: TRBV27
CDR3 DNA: TGTGCCAGCAGCCTGACCGGGTCCCTTTTTCAGTACTTC
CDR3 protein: CASSLTGSLFQYF

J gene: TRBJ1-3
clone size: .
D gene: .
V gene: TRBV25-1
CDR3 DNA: TGTGCCAGCAGTGATTTCACAGGGAGTAGGACCATATATTTT
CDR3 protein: CASSDFTGSRTIYF

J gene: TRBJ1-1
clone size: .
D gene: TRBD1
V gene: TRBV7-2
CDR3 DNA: TGTGCCAGCAGCTTAGAGCGACAGGGGGCGGTGGACACTGAAGCTTTCTTT
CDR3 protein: CASSLERQGAVDTEAFF

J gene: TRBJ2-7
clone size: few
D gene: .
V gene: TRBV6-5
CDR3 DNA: TGTGCCAGCAAGACAGGGGAGGGGTACGAGCAGTACTTC
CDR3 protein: CASKTGEGYEQYF

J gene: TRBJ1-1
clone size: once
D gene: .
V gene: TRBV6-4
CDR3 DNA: TGTGCCAGCAGTGACTTGGGGGGATCTGAAGCTTTCTTT
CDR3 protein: CASSDLGGSEAFF

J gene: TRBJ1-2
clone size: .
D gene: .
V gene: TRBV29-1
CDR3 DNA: TGCAGCGTTGCCCGGGTCGCCAAGGAGGGTGGCTACACCTTC
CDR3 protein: CSVARVAKEGGYTF

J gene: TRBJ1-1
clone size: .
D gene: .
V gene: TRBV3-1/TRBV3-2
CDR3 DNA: TGTGCCAGCAGCCAAGAGGGGGTGAACACTGAAGCTTTCTTT
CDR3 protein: CASSQEGVNTEAFF

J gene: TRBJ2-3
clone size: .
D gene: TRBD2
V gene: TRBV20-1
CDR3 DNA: TGCAGTGCTAGTGTGACTAGCGGGCCAGCTAGCACAGATACGCAGTATTTT
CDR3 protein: CSASVTSGPASTDTQYF

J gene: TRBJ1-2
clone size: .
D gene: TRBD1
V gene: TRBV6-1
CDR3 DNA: TGTGCCAGCAGTGAGAGGCAGGGGGTGAACTATGGCTACACCTTC
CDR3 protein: CASSERQGVNYGYTF

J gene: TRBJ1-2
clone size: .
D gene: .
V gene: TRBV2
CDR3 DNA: TGTGCCAGCAGTGAAGCCCCAGGGAACTATGGCTACACCTTC
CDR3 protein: CASSEAPGNYGYTF

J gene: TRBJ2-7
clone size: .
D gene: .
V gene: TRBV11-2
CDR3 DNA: TGTGCCAGCAGCTCCCCCGGGAGAGAGCGGGCCAAATACGAGCAGTACTTC
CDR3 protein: CASSSPGRERAKYEQYF